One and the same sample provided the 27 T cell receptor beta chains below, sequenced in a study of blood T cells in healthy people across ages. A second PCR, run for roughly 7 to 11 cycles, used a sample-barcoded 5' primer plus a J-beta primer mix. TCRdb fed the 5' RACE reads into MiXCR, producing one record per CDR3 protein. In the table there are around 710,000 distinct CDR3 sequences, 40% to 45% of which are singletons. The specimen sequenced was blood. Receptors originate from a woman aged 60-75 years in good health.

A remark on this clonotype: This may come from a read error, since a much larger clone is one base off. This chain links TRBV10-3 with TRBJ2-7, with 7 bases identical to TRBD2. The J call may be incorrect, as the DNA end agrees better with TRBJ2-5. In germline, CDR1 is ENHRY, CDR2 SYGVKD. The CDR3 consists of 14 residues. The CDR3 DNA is TGTGCCATCAGACCCAGCGGGGATCAAGAGACCCAGTACTTC. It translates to CAIRPSGDQETQYF.

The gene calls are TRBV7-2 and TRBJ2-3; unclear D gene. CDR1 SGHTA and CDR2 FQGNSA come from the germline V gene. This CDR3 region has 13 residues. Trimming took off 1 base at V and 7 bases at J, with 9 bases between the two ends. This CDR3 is CASSLDPAYTQYF. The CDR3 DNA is TGTGCCAGCAGCTTAGACCCAGCCTATACGCAGTATTTT. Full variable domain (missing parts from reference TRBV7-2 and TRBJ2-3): GAGVSQSPSNKVTEKGKDVELRCDPISGHTALYWYRQSLGQGLEFLIYFQGNSAPDKSGLPSDRFSAERTGGSVSTLTIQRTQQEDSAVYLCASSLDPAYTQYFGPGTRLTVL.

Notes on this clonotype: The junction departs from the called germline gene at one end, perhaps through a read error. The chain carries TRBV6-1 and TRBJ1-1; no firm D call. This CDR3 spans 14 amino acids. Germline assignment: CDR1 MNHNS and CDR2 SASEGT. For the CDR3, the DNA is TGTGCCAGCACCCCCGGGCCGCAGAACACGGAAGTTTTCTTT. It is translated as CASTPGPQNTEVFF.

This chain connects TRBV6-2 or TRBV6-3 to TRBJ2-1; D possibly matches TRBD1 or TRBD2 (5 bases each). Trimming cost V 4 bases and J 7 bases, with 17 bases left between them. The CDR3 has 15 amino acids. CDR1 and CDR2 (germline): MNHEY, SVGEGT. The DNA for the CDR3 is TGTGCCAGCAGTTCGTACGGGGCCTTAGGGAATGAGCAGTTCTTC. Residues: CASSSYGALGNEQFF.

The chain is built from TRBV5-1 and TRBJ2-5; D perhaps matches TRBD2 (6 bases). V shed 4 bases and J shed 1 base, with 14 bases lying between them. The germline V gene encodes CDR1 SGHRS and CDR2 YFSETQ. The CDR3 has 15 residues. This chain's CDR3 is CASSLSQGLQETQYF. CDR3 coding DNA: TGCGCCAGCAGCCTCTCTCAGGGACTCCAAGAGACCCAGTACTTC. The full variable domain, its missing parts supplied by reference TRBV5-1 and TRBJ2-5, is KAGVTQTPRYLIKTRGQQVTLSCSPISGHRSVSWYQQTPGQGLQFLFEYFSETQRNKGNFPGRFSGRQFSNSRSEMNVSTLELGDSALYLCASSLSQGLQETQYFGPGTRLLVL.

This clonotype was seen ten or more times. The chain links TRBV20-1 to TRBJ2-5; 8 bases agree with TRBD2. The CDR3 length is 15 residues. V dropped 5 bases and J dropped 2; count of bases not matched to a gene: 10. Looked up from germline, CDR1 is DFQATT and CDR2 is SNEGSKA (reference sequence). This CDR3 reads CSARKNSGVQETQYF. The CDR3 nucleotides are TGCAGTGCTCGGAAGAATAGCGGGGTACAAGAGACCCAGTACTTC.

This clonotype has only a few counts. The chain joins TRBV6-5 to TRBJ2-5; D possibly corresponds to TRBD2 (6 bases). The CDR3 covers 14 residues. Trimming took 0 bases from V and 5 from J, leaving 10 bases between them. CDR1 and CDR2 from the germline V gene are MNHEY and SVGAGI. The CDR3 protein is CASSYSSSDETQYF. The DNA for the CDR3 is TGTGCCAGCAGTTACTCGTCTAGCGACGAGACCCAGTACTTC.

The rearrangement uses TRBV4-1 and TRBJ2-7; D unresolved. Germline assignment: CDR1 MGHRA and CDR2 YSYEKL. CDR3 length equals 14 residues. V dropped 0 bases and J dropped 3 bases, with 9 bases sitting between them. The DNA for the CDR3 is TGCGCCAGCAGCCAAGATAGGTCGAACTACGAGCAGTACTTC. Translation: CASSQDRSNYEQYF.

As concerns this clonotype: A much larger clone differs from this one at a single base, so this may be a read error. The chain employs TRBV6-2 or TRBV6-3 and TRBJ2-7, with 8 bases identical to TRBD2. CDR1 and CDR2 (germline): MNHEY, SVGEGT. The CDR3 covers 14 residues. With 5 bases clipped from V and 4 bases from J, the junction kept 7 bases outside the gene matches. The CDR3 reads CASSLPAGAYEQYF. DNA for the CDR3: TGTGCCAGCAGTCTACCAGCGGGAGCGTACGAGCAGTACTTC.

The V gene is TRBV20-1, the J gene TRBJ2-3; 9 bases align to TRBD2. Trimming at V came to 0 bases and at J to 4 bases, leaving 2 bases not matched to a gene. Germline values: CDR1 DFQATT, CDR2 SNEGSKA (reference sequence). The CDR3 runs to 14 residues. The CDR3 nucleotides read TGCAGTGCTAGAGACGGCGGGGGGGCAGATACGCAGTATTTT. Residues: CSARDGGGADTQYF.

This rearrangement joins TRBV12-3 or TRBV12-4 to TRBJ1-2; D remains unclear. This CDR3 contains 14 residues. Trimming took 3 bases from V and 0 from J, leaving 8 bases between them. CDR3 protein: CASSFTPTNYGYTF. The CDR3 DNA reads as TGTGCCAGCAGTTTTACACCGACTAACTATGGCTACACCTTC.

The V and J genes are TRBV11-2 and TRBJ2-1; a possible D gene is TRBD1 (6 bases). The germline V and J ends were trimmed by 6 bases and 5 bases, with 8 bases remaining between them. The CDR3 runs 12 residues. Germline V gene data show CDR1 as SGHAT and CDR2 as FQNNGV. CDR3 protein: CASRRTDNEQFF. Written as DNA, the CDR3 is TGTGCCAGCAGGCGGACAGACAATGAGCAGTTCTTC.

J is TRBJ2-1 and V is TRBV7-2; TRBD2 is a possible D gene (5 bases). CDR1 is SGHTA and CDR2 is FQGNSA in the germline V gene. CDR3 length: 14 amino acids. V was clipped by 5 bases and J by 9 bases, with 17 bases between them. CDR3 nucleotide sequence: TGTGCCAGCAGCCCCAACCTAGAGGGTGGTGAGCAGTTCTTC. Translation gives CASSPNLEGGEQFF. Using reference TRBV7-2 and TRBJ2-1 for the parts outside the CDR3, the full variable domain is GAGVSQSPSNKVTEKGKDVELRCDPISGHTALYWYRQSLGQGLEFLIYFQGNSAPDKSGLPSDRFSAERTGGSVSTLTIQRTQQEDSAVYLCASSPNLEGGEQFFGPGTRLTVL.

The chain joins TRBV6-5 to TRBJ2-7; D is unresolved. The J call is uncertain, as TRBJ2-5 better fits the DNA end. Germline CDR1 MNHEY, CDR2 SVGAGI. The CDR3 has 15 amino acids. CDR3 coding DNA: TGTGCCAGCAGTTACTCCGCCCCGAGGAGAGAGACCCAGTACTTC. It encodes CASSYSAPRRETQYF.

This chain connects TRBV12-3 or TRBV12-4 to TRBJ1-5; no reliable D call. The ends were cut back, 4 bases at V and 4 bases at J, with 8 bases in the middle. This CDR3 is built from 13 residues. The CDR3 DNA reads TGTGCCAGCAGTTGGACGGAGAATCAGCCCCAGCATTTT. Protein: CASSWTENQPQHF.

The CDR3 reads CASRLDGRTDTQYF. CDR3 sequence (DNA): TGTGCCAGCAGACTGGACGGGCGCACAGATACGCAGTATTTT. V is TRBV2 and J is TRBJ2-3; D not resolved. In germline, CDR1 is SNHLY, CDR2 FYNNEI. This CDR3 contains 14 residues. The V end was cut by 6 bases, the J end by 1 base, with 11 bases between.

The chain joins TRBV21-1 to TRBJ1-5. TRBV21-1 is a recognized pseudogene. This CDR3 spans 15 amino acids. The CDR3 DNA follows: TGTGCCAGCAGCAAAGCTCTCTGGGCGAATCAGCCCCAGCATTTT. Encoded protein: CASSKALWANQPQHF.

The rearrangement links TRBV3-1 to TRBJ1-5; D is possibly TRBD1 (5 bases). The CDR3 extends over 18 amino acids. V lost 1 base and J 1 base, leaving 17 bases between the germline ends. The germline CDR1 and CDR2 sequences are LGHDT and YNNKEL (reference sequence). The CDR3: CASSQGDGLPGSNQPQHF. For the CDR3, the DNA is TGTGCCAGCAGCCAAGGGGACGGACTTCCTGGGAGCAATCAGCCCCAGCATTTT.

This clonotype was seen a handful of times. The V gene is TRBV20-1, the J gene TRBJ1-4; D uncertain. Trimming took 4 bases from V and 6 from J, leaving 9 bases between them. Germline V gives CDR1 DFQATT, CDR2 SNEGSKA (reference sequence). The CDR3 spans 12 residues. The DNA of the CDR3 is TGCAGTGCTAAGCTTGGAGATGAAAAACTGTTTTTT. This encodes CSAKLGDEKLFF.

DNA of the CDR3: TGTGCCAGCTCAGCAAACCAGGGAGCTGGGGCCAACGTCCTGACTTTC. Translation: CASSANQGAGANVLTF. V usage is TRBV18 and J usage is TRBJ2-6, with D tentatively TRBD1 or TRBD2 (5 bases each). Trimming stripped 5 bases from V and 2 bases from J, with 13 bases between. This CDR3 is 16 amino acids long. CDR1 KGHSH and CDR2 LQKENI come from the germline V gene.

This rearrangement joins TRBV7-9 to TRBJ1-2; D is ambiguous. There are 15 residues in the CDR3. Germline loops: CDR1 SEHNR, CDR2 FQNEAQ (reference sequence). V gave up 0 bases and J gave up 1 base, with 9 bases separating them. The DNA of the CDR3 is TGTGCCAGCAGCTTAGCTGGGCTGAGTAACTATGGCTACACCTTC. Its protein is CASSLAGLSNYGYTF.

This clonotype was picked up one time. CDR3 loop: CASRETRGGYTF. CDR3 sequence (DNA): TGTGCCAGCAGGGAGACCCGGGGCGGCTACACCTTC. This chain joins TRBV3-1 and TRBJ1-2, with D possibly being TRBD1 (5 bases). Trimming took off 6 bases at V and 8 bases at J, with 13 bases between the two ends. Per the germline V gene, CDR1 is LGHDT and CDR2 is YNNKEL (reference sequence). The CDR3 consists of 12 residues. Looking up the rest from reference TRBV3-1 and TRBJ1-2 gives the full variable domain: DTAVSQTPKYLVTQMGNDKSIKCEQNLGHDTMYWYKQDSKKFLKIMFSYNNKELIINETVPNRFSPKSPDKAHLNLHINSLELGDSAVYFCASRETRGGYTFGSGTRLTVV.

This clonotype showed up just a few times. This chain's CDR3 is CASSQEGGQGSYEQYF. The DNA of the CDR3 is TGCGCCAGCAGCCAAGAGGGGGGTCAAGGTAGTTACGAGCAGTACTTC. This chain uses TRBV4-3 with TRBJ2-7, with D possibly TRBD2 on 6 matching bases. V lost 0 bases and J 4 bases, leaving 16 bases between the germline ends. This CDR3 has 16 amino acids. The germline V gene encodes CDR1 LGHNA and CDR2 YSLEER.

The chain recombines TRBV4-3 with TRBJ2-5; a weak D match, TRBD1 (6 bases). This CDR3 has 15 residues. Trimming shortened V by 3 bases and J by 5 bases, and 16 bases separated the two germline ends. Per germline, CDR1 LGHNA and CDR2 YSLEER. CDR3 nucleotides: TGCGCCAGCAGCCAGTACAGGGAGCGATGGGAGACCCAGTACTTC. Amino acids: CASSQYRERWETQYF.

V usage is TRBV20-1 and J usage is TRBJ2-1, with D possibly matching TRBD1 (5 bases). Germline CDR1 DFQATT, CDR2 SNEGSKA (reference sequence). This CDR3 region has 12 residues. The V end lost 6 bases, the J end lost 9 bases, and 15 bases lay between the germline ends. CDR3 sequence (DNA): TGCAGTGCCCGATGGGGCGGCCCTGAGCAGTTCTTC. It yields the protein CSARWGGPEQFF.

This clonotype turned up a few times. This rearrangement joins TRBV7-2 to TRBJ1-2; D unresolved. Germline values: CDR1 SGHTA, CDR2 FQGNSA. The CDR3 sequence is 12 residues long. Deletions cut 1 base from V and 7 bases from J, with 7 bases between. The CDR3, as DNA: TGTGCCAGCAGCTTAGAAGTAGGTGGCTACACCTTC. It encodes CASSLEVGGYTF.

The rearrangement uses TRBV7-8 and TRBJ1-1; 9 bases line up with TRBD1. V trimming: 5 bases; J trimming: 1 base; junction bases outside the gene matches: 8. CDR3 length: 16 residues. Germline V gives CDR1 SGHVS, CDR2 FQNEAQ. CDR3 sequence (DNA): TGTGCCAGCAGCCAGCGATCGGGACAGGGGAACACTGAAGCTTTCTTT. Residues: CASSQRSGQGNTEAFF.